Listed below are T cell receptor beta chains from one sample, sequenced in a study of blood T cells in healthy people across ages. In TCRdb, the 5' RACE reads were re-called with MiXCR into one record per CDR3 protein. The sample has about 1.6 million distinct CDR3 sequences; roughly 32% are singletons. Sequencing was carried out using blood. The receptors stem from a woman aged 30 to 39 in good health. Each CDR3 is given with its conserved first and last residue. The order of the fields is J gene, V gene, clone size, D gene, CDR3 length, CDR3 protein, CDR3 DNA. A D gene is named only where the DNA matches it firmly. Some rows mark clone size as missing; the rest say once, few, many or name a class of expanded clone.

TRBJ2-7	TRBV27	-	-	16	CASSFSLGGQSYEQYF	TGTGCCAGCAGTTTTTCCTTGGGGGGACAATCTTACGAGCAGTACTTC
TRBJ2-7	TRBV12-3/TRBV12-4	many	-	15	CASSFRSQILDEQYF	TGTGCCAGCAGTTTTAGATCTCAGATTTTAGACGAGCAGTACTTC
TRBJ2-3	TRBV13	-	-	15	CASSLEGTHTDTQYF	TGTGCCAGCAGCTTAGAAGGAACCCACACAGATACGCAGTATTTT
TRBJ2-7	TRBV6-1	few	TRBD2	16	CASSETGTSGHYEQYF	TGTGCCAGCAGTGAAACCGGGACTAGCGGGCACTACGAGCAGTACTTC
TRBJ2-7	TRBV27	few	-	13	CASSFGYPYEQYF	TGTGCCAGCAGTTTCGGGTATCCCTACGAGCAGTACTTC
TRBJ1-4	TRBV28	-	TRBD1	15	CASSPEGASYEKLFF	TGTGCCAGCAGTCCGGAGGGGGCCTCATATGAAAAACTGTTTTTT
TRBJ2-5	TRBV28	-	-	14	CASSLSRAEETQYF	TGTGCCAGCAGTTTGTCTCGGGCAGAAGAGACCCAGTACTTC
TRBJ1-1	TRBV12-3/TRBV12-4	-	-	14	CASSSRVEGTEAFF	TGTGCCAGCAGTTCCAGGGTAGAGGGCACTGAAGCTTTCTTT
TRBJ2-1	TRBV5-4	-	TRBD2	16	CASSVPSGLPGNEQFF	TGTGCCAGCAGCGTACCTAGCGGGCTCCCCGGGAATGAGCAGTTCTTC
TRBJ2-1	TRBV12-3/TRBV12-4	-	TRBD1	13	CASSRARDRGSFF	TGTGCCAGCAGCCGGGCCCGGGACAGGGGTTCGTTCTTC
TRBJ2-1	TRBV10-3	many	-	11	CAITSGYEQFF	TGTGCCATCACATCGGGGTATGAGCAGTTCTTC
TRBJ2-5	TRBV6-6	few	-	14	CASSYSGSAPVQYF	TGTGCCAGCAGTTACTCAGGCAGTGCCCCCGTCCAGTACTTC
TRBJ1-1	TRBV6-2/TRBV6-3	-	-	14	CASSYRHQNTEAFF	TGTGCCAGCAGTTACAGGCACCAGAACACTGAAGCTTTCTTT
TRBJ2-1	TRBV20-1	-	TRBD2	15	CSANPGLAGVNEQFF	TGCAGTGCGAATCCCGGACTAGCGGGAGTTAATGAGCAGTTCTTC
TRBJ1-1	TRBV7-9	-	-	14	CASSLKRRNTEAFF	TGTGCCAGCAGCTTAAAAAGGAGGAACACTGAAGCTTTCTTT
TRBJ2-7	TRBV9	-	-	13	CASSVAESYEQYF	TGTGCCAGCAGCGTAGCTGAGTCCTACGAGCAGTACTTC
TRBJ2-1	TRBV7-9	-	-	12	CASSLGKLEQFF	TGTGCCAGCAGCTTAGGAAAGTTAGAGCAGTTCTTC
TRBJ1-1	TRBV12-5	few	-	14	CASGLGQPNTEAFF	TGTGCTAGTGGTTTGGGACAGCCGAACACTGAAGCTTTCTTT
TRBJ1-2	TRBV12-3/TRBV12-4	-	TRBD1	16	CANSSLIRGQGNGYTF	TGTGCCAACAGTTCACTAATCCGGGGACAGGGAAACGGCTACACCTTC
TRBJ1-6	TRBV7-2	few	TRBD1	16	CASSPFTGQNNSPLHF	TGTGCCAGCAGCCCCTTTACGGGACAGAATAATTCACCCCTCCACTTT
TRBJ2-5	TRBV5-1	-	TRBD1	16	CAGSLEPGGFSYKQYF	TGCGCCGGCAGCTTGGAGCCAGGGGGCTTCTCCTACAAGCAGTACTTC
TRBJ2-7	TRBV7-7	few	-	13	CASSLSLINEQYF	TGTGCCAGCAGCTTAAGCCTAATCAACGAGCAGTACTTC
TRBJ2-7	TRBV28	many	-	13	CASSSQGSYEQYF	TGTGCCAGCAGTTCACAGGGATCCTACGAGCAGTACTTC
TRBJ2-3	TRBV7-3	once	-	15	CASSLSGGERDTQYF	TGTGCCAGCAGCTTAAGCGGCGGGGAAAGGGATACGCAGTATTTT
TRBJ2-6	TRBV7-9	-	-	15	CASSFTGSGANVRTF	TGTGCCAGCAGCTTTACCGGCTCTGGGGCCAACGTCCGGACTTTC
TRBJ2-1	TRBV30	-	-	10	CAWSGHEQFF	TGTGCCTGGAGTGGGCATGAGCAGTTCTTC
TRBJ1-2	TRBV7-9	once	-	14	CASSSVTGLGGYTF	TGTGCCAGCAGCTCAGTCACAGGGCTGGGTGGCTACACCTTC
TRBJ2-7	TRBV6-1	few	-	13	CASSNLDFYEQYF	TGTGCCAGCAGTAACCTGGATTTCTACGAGCAGTACTTC
TRBJ2-7	TRBV5-5	once	-	16	CASCIQAGATPYEQYF	TGTGCCAGCTGTATTCAGGCGGGCGCAACCCCCTACGAGCAGTACTTC